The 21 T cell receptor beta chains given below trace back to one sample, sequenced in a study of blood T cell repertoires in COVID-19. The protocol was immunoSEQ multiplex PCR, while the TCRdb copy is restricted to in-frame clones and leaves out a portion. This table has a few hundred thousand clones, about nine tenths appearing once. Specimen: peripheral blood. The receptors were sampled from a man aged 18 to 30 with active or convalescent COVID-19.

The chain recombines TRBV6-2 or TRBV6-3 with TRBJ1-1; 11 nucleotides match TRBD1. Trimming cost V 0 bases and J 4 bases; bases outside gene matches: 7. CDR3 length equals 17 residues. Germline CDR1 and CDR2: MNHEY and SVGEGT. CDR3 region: CASSYSKGQGALTEAFF. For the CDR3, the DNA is TGTGCCAGCAGTTACTCGAAAGGACAGGGGGCTCTCACTGAAGCTTTCTTT.

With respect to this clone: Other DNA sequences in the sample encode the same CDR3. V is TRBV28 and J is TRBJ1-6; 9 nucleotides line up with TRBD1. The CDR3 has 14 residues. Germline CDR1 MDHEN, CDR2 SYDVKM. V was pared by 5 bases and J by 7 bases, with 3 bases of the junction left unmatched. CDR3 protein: CASSPGQGNSPLHF. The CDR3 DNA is TGTGCCAGCAGTCCGGGACAGGGAAATTCACCCCTCCACTTT. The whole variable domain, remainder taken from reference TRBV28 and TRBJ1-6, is DVKVTQSSRYLVKRTGEKVFLECVQDMDHENMFWYRQDPGLGLRLIYFSYDVKMKEKGDIPEGYSVSREKKERFSLILESASTNQTSMYLCASSPGQGNSPLHFGNGTRLTVT.

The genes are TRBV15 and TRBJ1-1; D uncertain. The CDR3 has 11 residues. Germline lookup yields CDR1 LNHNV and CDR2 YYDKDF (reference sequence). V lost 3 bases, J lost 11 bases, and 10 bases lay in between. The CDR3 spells CATSREMSAFF. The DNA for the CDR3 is TGTGCCACCAGCAGGGAGATGAGTGCTTTCTTT.

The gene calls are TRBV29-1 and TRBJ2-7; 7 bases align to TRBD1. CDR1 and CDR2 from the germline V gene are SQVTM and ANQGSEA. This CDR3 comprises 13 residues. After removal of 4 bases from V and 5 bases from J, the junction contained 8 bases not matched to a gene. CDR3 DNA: TGCAGCGTTGGGACAGGCCGTCCTGACGAGCAGTACTTC. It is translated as CSVGTGRPDEQYF.

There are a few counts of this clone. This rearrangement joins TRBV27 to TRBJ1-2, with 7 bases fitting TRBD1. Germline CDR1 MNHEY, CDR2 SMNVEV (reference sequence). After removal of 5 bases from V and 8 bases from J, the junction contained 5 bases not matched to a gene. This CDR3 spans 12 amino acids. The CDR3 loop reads CASSQPGGGYTF. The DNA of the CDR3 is TGTGCCAGCAGTCAGCCAGGGGGGGGCTACACCTTC.

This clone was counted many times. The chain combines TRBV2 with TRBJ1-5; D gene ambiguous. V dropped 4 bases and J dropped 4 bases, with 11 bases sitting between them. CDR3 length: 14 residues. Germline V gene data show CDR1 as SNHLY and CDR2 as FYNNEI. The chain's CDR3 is CASSVRRENQPQHF. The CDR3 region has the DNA TGTGCCAGCAGTGTACGACGGGAAAATCAGCCCCAGCATTTT.

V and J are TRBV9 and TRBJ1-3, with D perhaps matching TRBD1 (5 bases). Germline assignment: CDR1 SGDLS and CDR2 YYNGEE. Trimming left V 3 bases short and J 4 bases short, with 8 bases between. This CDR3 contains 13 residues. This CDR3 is CASSGTSGNTIYF. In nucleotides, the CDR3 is TGTGCCAGCAGCGGGACATCGGGAAACACCATATATTTT.

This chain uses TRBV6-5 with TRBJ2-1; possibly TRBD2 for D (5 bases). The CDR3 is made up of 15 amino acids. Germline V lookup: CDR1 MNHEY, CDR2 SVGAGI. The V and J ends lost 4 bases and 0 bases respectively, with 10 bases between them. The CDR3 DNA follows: TGTGCCAGCAGTTCTTTCGGGAACTCCTACAATGAGCAGTTCTTC. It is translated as CASSSFGNSYNEQFF.

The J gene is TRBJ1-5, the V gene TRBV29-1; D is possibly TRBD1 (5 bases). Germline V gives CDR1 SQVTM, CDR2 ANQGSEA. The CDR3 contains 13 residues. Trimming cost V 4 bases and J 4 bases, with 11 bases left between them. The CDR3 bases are TGCAGCGTTGCGGAGACAGAAAATCAGCCCCAGCATTTT. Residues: CSVAETENQPQHF.

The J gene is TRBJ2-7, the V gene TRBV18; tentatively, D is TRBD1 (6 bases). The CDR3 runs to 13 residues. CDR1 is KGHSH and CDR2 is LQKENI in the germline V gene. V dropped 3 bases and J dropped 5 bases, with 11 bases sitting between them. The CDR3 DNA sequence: TGTGCCAGCTCACCTACAGGGTCCCACGAGCAGTACTTC. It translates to CASSPTGSHEQYF.

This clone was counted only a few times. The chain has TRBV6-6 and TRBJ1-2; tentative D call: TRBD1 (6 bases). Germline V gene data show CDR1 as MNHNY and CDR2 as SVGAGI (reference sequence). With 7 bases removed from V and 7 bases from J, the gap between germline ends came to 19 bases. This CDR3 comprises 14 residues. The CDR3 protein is CASTKVAGGGGYTF. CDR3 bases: TGTGCCAGCACAAAGGTGGCGGGGGGCGGTGGCTACACCTTC.

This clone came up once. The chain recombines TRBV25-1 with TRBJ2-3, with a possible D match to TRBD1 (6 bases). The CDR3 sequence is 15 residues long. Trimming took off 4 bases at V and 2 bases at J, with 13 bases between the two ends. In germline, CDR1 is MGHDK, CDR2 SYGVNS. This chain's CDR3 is CASSATGKFTDTQYF. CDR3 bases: TGTGCCAGCAGTGCCACAGGGAAGTTCACAGATACGCAGTATTTT.

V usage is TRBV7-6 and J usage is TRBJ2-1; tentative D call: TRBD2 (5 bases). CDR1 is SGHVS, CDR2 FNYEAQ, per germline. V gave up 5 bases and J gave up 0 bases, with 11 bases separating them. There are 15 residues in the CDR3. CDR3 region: CASSIGVSSYNEQFF. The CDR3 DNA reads TGTGCCAGCAGCATCGGGGTAAGCTCCTACAATGAGCAGTTCTTC.

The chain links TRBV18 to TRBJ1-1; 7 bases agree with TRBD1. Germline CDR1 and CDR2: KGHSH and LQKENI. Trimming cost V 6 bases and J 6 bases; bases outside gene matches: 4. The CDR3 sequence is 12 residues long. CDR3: CASSGQAPEAFF. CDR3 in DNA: TGTGCCAGCTCTGGACAGGCCCCTGAAGCTTTCTTT.

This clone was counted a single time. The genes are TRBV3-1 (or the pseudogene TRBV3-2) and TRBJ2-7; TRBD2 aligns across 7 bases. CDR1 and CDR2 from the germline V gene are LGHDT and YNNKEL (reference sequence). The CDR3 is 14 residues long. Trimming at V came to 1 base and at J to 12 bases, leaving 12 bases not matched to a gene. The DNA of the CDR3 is TGTGCCAGCAGCCAAGCTGTTCGGGAGGCTCCTCCGTACTTC. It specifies CASSQAVREAPPYF.

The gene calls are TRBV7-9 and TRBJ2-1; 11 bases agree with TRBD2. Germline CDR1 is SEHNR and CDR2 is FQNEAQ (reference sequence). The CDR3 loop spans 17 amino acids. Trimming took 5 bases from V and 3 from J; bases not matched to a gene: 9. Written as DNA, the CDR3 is TGTGCCAGCAGCCCGACTAGCGGGGCAGATCTCTACAATGAGCAGTTCTTC. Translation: CASSPTSGADLYNEQFF.

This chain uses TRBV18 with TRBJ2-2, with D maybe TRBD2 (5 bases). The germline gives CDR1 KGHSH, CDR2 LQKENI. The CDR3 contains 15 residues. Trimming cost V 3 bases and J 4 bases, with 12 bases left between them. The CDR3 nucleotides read TGTGCCAGCTCACCGGACTGGAGGAGCACCGGGGAGCTGTTTTTT. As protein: CASSPDWRSTGELFF.

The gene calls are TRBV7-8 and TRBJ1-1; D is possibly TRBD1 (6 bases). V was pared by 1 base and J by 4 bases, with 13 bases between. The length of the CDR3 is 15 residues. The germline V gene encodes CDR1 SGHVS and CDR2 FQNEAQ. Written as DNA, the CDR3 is TGTGCCAGCAGCTTAGAAGCGGGGGGCGTCACTGAAGCTTTCTTT. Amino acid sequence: CASSLEAGGVTEAFF.

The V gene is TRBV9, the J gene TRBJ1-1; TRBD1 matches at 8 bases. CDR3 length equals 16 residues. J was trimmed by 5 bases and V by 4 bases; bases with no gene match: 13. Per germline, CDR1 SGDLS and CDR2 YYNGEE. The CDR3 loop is CASSQSGQGEGTEAFF. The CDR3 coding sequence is TGTGCCAGCAGCCAAAGCGGACAGGGAGAAGGGACTGAAGCTTTCTTT.

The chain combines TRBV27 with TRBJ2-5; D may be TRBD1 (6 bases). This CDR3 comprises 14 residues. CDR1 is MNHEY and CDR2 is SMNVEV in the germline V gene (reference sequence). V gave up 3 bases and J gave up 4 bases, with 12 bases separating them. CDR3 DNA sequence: TGTGCCAGCAGTTTGCATGGGGGCGCAGAGACCCAGTACTTC. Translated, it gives CASSLHGGAETQYF.

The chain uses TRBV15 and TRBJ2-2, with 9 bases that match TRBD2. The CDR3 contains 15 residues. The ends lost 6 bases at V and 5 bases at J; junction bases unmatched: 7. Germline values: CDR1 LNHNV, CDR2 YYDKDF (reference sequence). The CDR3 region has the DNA TGTGCCACCAGGACTAGCGGTTCATATACCGGGGAGCTGTTTTTT. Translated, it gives CATRTSGSYTGELFF.